This T cell receptor beta chain was sequenced during a study of type 1 regulatory T cells. Study-level background: This in vitro CD4 product, T-allo10, is enriched for Tr1 cells and alloantigen-specific.

On this clonotype: What it binds is unknown.

TCRdb re-called the reads with MiXCR, one entry per CDR3 protein. The table shows about 68,000 distinct CDR3 sequences, with roughly three fifths occurring only once. The CDR3 extends over 16 amino acids. The germline CDR1 and CDR2 sequences are DFQATT and SNEGSKA (reference sequence). With 5 bases clipped from V and 1 base from J, the junction kept 4 bases outside the gene matches. Graft donor-derived T-allo10 cells were described as host-alloantigen-specific, anergic, and alloantigen-specifically suppressive. The clonotype originates from a human donor in good health. V is TRBV20-1 and J is TRBJ2-2; 13 bases map to TRBD2. Sequencing was carried out using cultured T cells, either the whole culture or a sorted T cell fraction (not recorded which). Subset given: Tr1-enriched cell product generated in vitro against host alloantigens. CDR3: CSAPGLAGLNTGELFF. The CDR3 nucleotides are TGCAGTGCTCCGGGACTAGCGGGACTGAACACCGGGGAGCTGTTTTTT.